A single sample gave rise to the 22 T cell receptor beta chains below, sequenced in a study of blood T cell repertoires in COVID-19. TCRdb's table, derived via immunoSEQ multiplex PCR, lists solely in-frame clones and lacks some. The sample includes about 190,000 clones, approximately 91% of them seen just once. Sequenced material: peripheral blood. The source of these receptors is a man aged 25-45 years with acute or convalescent COVID-19.

This rearrangement joins TRBV2 to TRBJ1-5, with TRBD1 identical over 9 bases. CDR3 length: 15 amino acids. Germline assignment: CDR1 SNHLY and CDR2 FYNNEI. With V trimmed by 7 bases and J by 4 bases, 8 bases remained unmatched. Written as DNA, the CDR3 is TGTGCCAGCAACCCCCGAGGGACAGGGAATCAGCCCCAGCATTTT. Protein sequence: CASNPRGTGNQPQHF. The whole variable domain, filled in from reference TRBV2 and TRBJ1-5, reads EPEVTQTPSHQVTQMGQEVILRCVPISNHLYFYWYRQILGQKVEFLVSFYNNEISEKSEIFDDQFSVERPDGSNFTLKIRSTKLEDSAMYFCASNPRGTGNQPQHFGDGTRLSIL.

The genes are TRBV9 and TRBJ2-7; 8 bases are a match to TRBD2. After removal of 3 bases from V and 6 bases from J, the junction contained 8 bases not matched to a gene. Germline CDR1 SGDLS, CDR2 YYNGEE. This CDR3 contains 14 residues. The CDR3 nucleotides are TGTGCCAGCAGCGGGGGACTAGTTGAGGCCGAGCAGTACTTC. It translates to CASSGGLVEAEQYF. Drawing the rest from reference TRBV9 and TRBJ2-7, the complete variable domain is DSGVTQTPKHLITATGQRVTLRCSPRSGDLSVYWYQQSLDQGLQFLIQYYNGEERAKGNILERFSAQQFPDLHSELNLSSLELGDSALYFCASSGGLVEAEQYFGPGTRLTVT.

The chain is built from TRBV6-6 and TRBJ2-3, with D possibly matching TRBD2 (6 bases). Germline lookup yields CDR1 MNHNY and CDR2 SVGAGI (reference sequence). V lost 5 bases to trimming and J lost 4 bases, with 22 bases between them. The CDR3 spans 17 residues. The CDR3 protein is CASSPVLSGESPDTQYF. CDR3 DNA sequence: TGTGCCAGCAGTCCGGTATTATCGGGAGAAAGCCCAGATACGCAGTATTTT.

The chain employs TRBV23-1 and TRBJ2-1, with D perhaps TRBD1 (6 bases). TRBV23-1 is treated as an ORF (open reading frame) with a function not yet certain. Trimming shortened V by 2 bases and J by 0 bases, and 20 bases separated the two germline ends. This CDR3 has 19 residues. CDR3 sequence: CASSQGQPVRKSSYNEQFF. The CDR3 DNA reads TGCGCCAGCAGTCAAGGACAGCCGGTCCGGAAAAGCTCCTACAATGAGCAGTTCTTC.

V is TRBV18 and J is TRBJ2-2; D possibly corresponds to TRBD2 (6 bases). The V end was cut by 6 bases, the J end by 5 bases, with 16 bases between. Germline V gene sequence: CDR1 KGHSH, CDR2 LQKENI. The CDR3 sequence is 15 residues long. The DNA for the CDR3 is TGTGCCAGCTCCCCCCGCGGGGCAGGAACCGGGGAGCTGTTTTTT. Encoded protein: CASSPRGAGTGELFF.

This chain connects TRBV5-1 to TRBJ1-1; D is ambiguous. Trimming stripped 7 bases from V and 1 base from J, with 17 bases between. The CDR3 length is 15 residues. Looked up from germline, CDR1 is SGHRS and CDR2 is YFSETQ. This CDR3 is CASLSGEWENTEAFF. CDR3 coding DNA: TGCGCCAGCCTTTCCGGGGAGTGGGAGAACACTGAAGCTTTCTTT.

This chain links TRBV6-5 with TRBJ1-2, with TRBD1 matching 7 bases. CDR3 length: 15 residues. Trimming took 0 bases from V and 4 from J; bases not matched to a gene: 5. In germline, CDR1 is MNHEY, CDR2 SVGAGI. CDR3 sequence (DNA): TGTGCCAGCAGTTACTCTGCCAGGGGGAGCTATGGCTACACCTTC. Translating gives CASSYSARGSYGYTF.

The chain couples TRBV7-9 to TRBJ1-6, with D perhaps matching TRBD1 (5 bases). Between the trimmed V and J ends, which lost 5 bases and 3 bases, there was a span of 11 bases. The CDR3 contains 15 residues. CDR1 and CDR2 from the germline V gene are SEHNR and FQNEAQ (reference sequence). DNA for the CDR3: TGTGCCAGCAGCGAGGGGAGGGGCTATAATTCACCCCTCCACTTT. Its translation: CASSEGRGYNSPLHF.

The gene calls are TRBV2 and TRBJ2-1; tentative D call: TRBD1 (5 bases). This CDR3 has 11 amino acids. Germline CDR1 reads SNHLY; CDR2 reads FYNNEI. Trimming removed 6 bases at V and 10 bases at J, with 10 bases between. CDR3: CASSPNREQFF. For the CDR3, the DNA is TGTGCCAGCAGCCCGAACAGGGAGCAGTTCTTC.

The chain links TRBV27 to TRBJ2-7; 11 nucleotides line up with TRBD1. The length of the CDR3 is 12 residues. V shed 8 bases and J 5 bases; nucleotides not matched to a gene: 2. Germline V gives CDR1 MNHEY, CDR2 SMNVEV (reference sequence). The CDR3 sequence: CASRTGGNEQYF. CDR3 bases: TGTGCCAGCCGGACAGGGGGCAACGAGCAGTACTTC.

The chain employs TRBV9 and TRBJ1-3; D unresolved. The CDR3 runs 14 residues. V dropped 0 bases and J dropped 2 bases, with 6 bases sitting between them. Germline CDR1 SGDLS, CDR2 YYNGEE. Written as DNA, the CDR3 is TGTGCCAGCAGCGTAGGTCCCGCTGGAAACACCATATATTTT. It specifies CASSVGPAGNTIYF.

The chain carries TRBV5-1 and TRBJ1-6; possibly TRBD1 for D (5 bases). From germline, CDR1 is SGHRS and CDR2 YFSETQ. V was cut by 3 bases and J by 4 bases, with 14 bases left in between. The CDR3 extends over 16 amino acids. The CDR3 loop reads CASSSNARDYNSPLHF. The CDR3 DNA follows: TGCGCCAGCAGCTCGAACGCCAGGGATTATAATTCACCCCTCCACTTT. Supplemented by reference TRBV5-1 and TRBJ1-6, the full variable domain reads KAGVTQTPRYLIKTRGQQVTLSCSPISGHRSVSWYQQTPGQGLQFLFEYFSETQRNKGNFPGRFSGRQFSNSRSEMNVSTLELGDSALYLCASSSNARDYNSPLHFGNGTRLTVT.

This chain links TRBV6-4 with TRBJ1-2; D possibly corresponds to TRBD1 (5 bases). Germline values: CDR1 MRHNA, CDR2 SNTAGT. Trimming cost V 3 bases and J 0 bases, with 11 bases left between them. The CDR3 runs 15 residues. This CDR3 reads CASSERGTTNYGYTF. CDR3 nucleotide sequence: TGTGCCAGCAGTGAACGGGGGACGACTAACTATGGCTACACCTTC.

V and J are TRBV7-8 and TRBJ2-3; 8 bases match TRBD2. CDR1 SGHVS and CDR2 FQNEAQ come from the germline V gene. CDR3 length: 12 amino acids. Germline trimming cut 8 bases from V and 9 bases from J; bases unmatched to any gene: 7. The CDR3 reads CASRPGGGTQYF. CDR3 bases: TGTGCCAGCCGTCCGGGCGGGGGGACGCAGTATTTT.

The chain recombines TRBV4-1 with TRBJ2-1, with D uncertain. Germline V gene sequence: CDR1 MGHRA, CDR2 YSYEKL. Trimming left V 3 bases short and J 0 bases short, with 6 bases between. The CDR3 covers 14 residues. CDR3 region: CASSQAGSYNEQFF. CDR3 DNA: TGCGCCAGCAGCCAGGCAGGCTCCTACAATGAGCAGTTCTTC.

The chain joins TRBV7-8 to TRBJ2-7, with 8 bases identical to TRBD1. The V and J ends lost 6 bases and 1 base, in that order; junction bases with no gene match: 2. The CDR3 sequence is 13 residues long. The germline V gene encodes CDR1 SGHVS and CDR2 FQNEAQ. In nucleotides, the CDR3 is TGTGCCAGCAGTCGACAGGGGTCCTACGAGCAGTACTTC. This encodes CASSRQGSYEQYF. Together with reference TRBV7-8 and TRBJ2-7, the CDR3 gives the full variable domain: GAGVSQSPRYKVAKRGQDVALRCDPISGHVSLFWYQQALGQGPEFLTYFQNEAQLDKSGLPSDRFFAERPEGSVSTLKIQRTQQEDSAVYLCASSRQGSYEQYFGPGTRLTVT.

The chain couples TRBV29-1 to TRBJ1-5; 9 bases fit TRBD1. Germline CDR1 is SQVTM and CDR2 is ANQGSEA. This CDR3 has 17 residues. V shed 2 bases and J 6 bases; nucleotides not matched to a gene: 14. CDR3: CSVELGQGPVEGQPQHF. The CDR3 region has the DNA TGCAGCGTTGAACTGGGACAGGGACCGGTGGAGGGTCAGCCCCAGCATTTT.

The chain joins TRBV7-6 to TRBJ1-5; weak D call: TRBD1 (5 bases). The CDR3 covers 16 residues. Germline CDR1 reads SGHVS; CDR2 reads FNYEAQ. V gave up 2 bases and J gave up 6 bases, with 17 bases separating them. This CDR3 reads CASSLKSPAGGQPQHF. The CDR3 nucleotides are TGTGCCAGCAGCTTAAAGAGTCCAGCCGGGGGTCAGCCCCAGCATTTT.

The CDR3: CASSSTGFGNTIYF. CDR3 DNA sequence: TGTGCCAGCAGTTCGACAGGGTTTGGAAACACCATATATTTT. The rearrangement joins TRBV7-8 to TRBJ1-3; 7 positions match TRBD1. Germline V gene data show CDR1 as SGHVS and CDR2 as FQNEAQ. The CDR3 contains 14 residues. J gave up 3 bases and V 6 bases, and 5 bases lay outside the gene matches.

The chain joins TRBV27 to TRBJ1-2, with 8 bases matching TRBD1. The CDR3 extends over 12 amino acids. Germline trimming cut 8 bases from V and 4 bases from J; bases unmatched to any gene: 3. Germline V CDR1 and CDR2: MNHEY, SMNVEV (reference sequence). In DNA form, the CDR3 reads TGTGCCAGCGGAACAGGGGGCTATGGCTACACCTTC. Its protein is CASGTGGYGYTF.

The chain is built from TRBV27 and TRBJ2-7; 10 nucleotides line up with TRBD1. Germline V gene lookup returns CDR1 MNHEY and CDR2 SMNVEV (reference sequence). This CDR3 has 14 amino acids. The junction had 10 bases not matched to a gene; V was cut back by 5 bases and J by 9 bases. CDR3 sequence reads: CASSHRDRGSGQYF. The CDR3 DNA is TGTGCCAGCAGTCACCGGGACAGGGGATCCGGGCAGTACTTC.

The rearrangement uses TRBV6-5 and TRBJ1-3; tentatively, D is TRBD1 (5 bases). There are 14 residues in the CDR3. Germline V gene sequence: CDR1 MNHEY, CDR2 SVGAGI. V was trimmed by 10 bases and J by 0 bases, leaving 13 bases between them. This CDR3 reads CATSTVSSGNTIYF. CDR3 bases: TGTGCCACCTCGACAGTGAGCTCTGGAAACACCATATATTTT.